This TCR beta chain is from a study of CD8+ T cells in alopecia areata. Extracted RNA was reverse transcribed, and the resulting cDNA served as sequencing template. Repertoires were generated with immunoSEQ multiplex PCR, while TCRdb's copy carries only in-frame clones and drops some. Of around 100,000 clones listed, approximately 84% were seen once; the top ten hold around 10%. Treatment: oral pan-JAK inhibitor, 5-10 mg twice daily. It was from PBMCs that CD4+ and CD8+ T cells were sorted. Germline CDR1 is SGHAT and CDR2 is FQDESV (reference sequence). This CDR3 spans 14 amino acids. V lost 4 bases to trimming and J lost 2 bases; unmatched junction nucleotides: 5.

The material was CD8+ T cells sorted from blood, obtained at approximately week 31, from a patient treated with tofacitinib. The TCR comes from a human donor with alopecia areata. The rearrangement joins TRBV11-1 to TRBJ2-7; TRBD2 agrees at 7 bases. CDR3 loop: CASSSLAEAYEQYF. The CDR3 DNA reads TGTGCCAGCAGCTCCCTAGCGGAAGCCTACGAGCAGTACTTC.